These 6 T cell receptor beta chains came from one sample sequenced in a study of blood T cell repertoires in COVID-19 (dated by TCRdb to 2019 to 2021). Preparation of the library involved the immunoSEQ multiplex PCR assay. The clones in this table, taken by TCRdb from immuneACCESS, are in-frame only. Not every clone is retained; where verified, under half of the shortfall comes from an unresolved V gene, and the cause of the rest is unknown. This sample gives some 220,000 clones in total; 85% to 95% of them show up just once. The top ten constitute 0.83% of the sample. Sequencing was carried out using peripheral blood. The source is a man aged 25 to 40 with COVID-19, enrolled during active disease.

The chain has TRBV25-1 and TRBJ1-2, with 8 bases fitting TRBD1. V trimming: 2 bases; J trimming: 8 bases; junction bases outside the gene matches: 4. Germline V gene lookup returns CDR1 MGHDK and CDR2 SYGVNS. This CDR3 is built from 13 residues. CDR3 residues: CASSERTGLGYTF. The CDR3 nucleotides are TGTGCCAGCAGTGAACGGACAGGGCTCGGCTACACCTTC.

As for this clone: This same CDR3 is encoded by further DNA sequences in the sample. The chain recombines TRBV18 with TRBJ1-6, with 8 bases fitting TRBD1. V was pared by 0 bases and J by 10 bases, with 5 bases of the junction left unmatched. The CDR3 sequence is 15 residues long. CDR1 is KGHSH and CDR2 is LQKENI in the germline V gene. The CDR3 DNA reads TGTGCCAGCTCACCACCAGGACAGGGAAGCTCACCCCTCCACTTT. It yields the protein CASSPPGQGSSPLHF.

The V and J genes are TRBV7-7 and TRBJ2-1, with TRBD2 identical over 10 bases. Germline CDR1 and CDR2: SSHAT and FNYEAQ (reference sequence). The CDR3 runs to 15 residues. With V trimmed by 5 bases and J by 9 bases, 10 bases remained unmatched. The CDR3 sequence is CASSAAGTSDGEQFF. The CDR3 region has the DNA TGTGCCAGCAGCGCCGCCGGGACTAGCGACGGTGAGCAGTTCTTC.

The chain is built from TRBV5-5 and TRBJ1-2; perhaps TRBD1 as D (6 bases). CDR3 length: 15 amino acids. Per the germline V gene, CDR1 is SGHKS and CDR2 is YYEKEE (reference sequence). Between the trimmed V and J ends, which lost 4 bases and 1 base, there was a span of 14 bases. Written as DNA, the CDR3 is TGTGCCAGCAGCCCCGGGACACCTTTTAACTATGGCTACACCTTC. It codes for CASSPGTPFNYGYTF. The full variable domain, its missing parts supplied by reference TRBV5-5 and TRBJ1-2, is DAGVTQSPTHLIKTRGQQVTLRCSPISGHKSVSWYQQVLGQGPQFIFQYYEKEERGRGNFPDRFSARQFPNYSSELNVNALLLGDSALYLCASSPGTPFNYGYTFGSGTRLTVV.

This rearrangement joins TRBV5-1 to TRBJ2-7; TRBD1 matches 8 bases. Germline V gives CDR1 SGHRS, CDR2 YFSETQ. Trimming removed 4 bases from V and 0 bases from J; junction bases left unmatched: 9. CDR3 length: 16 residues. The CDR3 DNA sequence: TGCGCCAGCAGCGCGTGGAAAGGACAGGGCTCCTACGAGCAGTACTTC. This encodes CASSAWKGQGSYEQYF.

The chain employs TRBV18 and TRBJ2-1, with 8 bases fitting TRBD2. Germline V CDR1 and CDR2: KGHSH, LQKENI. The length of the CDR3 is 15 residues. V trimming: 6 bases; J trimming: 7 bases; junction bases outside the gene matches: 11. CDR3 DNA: TGTGCCAGCTCCCCCGGGCTAGCGGGCGGGAATGAGCAGTTCTTC. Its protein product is CASSPGLAGGNEQFF.